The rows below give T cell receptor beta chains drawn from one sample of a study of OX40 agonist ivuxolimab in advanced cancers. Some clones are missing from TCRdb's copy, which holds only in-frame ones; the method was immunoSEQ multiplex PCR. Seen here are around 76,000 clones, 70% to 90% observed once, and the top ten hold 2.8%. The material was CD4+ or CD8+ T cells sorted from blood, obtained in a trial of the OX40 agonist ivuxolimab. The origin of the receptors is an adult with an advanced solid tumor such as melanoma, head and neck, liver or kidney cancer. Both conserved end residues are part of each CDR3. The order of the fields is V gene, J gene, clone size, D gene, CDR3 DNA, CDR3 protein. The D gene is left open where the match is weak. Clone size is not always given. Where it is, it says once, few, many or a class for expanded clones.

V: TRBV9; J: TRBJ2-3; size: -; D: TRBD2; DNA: TGTGCCAGCGGAGGGGAGCGGGGGGGCCGAAGCACAGATACGCAGTATTTT; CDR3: CASGGERGGRSTDTQYF
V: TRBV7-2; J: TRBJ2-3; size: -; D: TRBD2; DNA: TGTGCCAGCAGCTTAGAGGGGCGGGGGGGCACAGATACGCAGTATTTT; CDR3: CASSLEGRGGTDTQYF
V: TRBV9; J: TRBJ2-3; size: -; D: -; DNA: TGTGCCAGCAGCCCTCGATTAGATACGCAGTATTTT; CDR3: CASSPRLDTQYF
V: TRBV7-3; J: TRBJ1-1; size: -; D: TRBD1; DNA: TGTGCCAGCAGCATTCGACAGGGAGGCACTGAAGCTTTCTTT; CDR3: CASSIRQGGTEAFF
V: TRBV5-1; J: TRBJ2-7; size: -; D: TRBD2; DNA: TGCGCCAGCAGCACGGAGGGCCTAGCGGGGGTAAGCGAGCAGTACTTC; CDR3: CASSTEGLAGVSEQYF
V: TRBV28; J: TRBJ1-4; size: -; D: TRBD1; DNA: TGTGCCAGCAGTTGGGGGGGACAGGGGGAAGAAAAACTGTTTTTT; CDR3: CASSWGGQGEEKLFF
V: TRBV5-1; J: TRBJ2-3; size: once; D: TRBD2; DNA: TGCGCCAGCAGCTCCTTGGGCCTAGCGGGGTCCATCACAGATACGCAGTATTTT; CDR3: CASSSLGLAGSITDTQYF
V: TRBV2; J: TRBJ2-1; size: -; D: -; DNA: TGTGCCAGCAGTGAAGCAGGGCCCGGAGCGCATGAGCAGTTCTTC; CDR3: CASSEAGPGAHEQFF
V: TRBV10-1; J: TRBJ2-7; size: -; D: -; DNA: TGCGCCATCCCGCAGTACGAGCAGTACTTC; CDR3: CAIPQYEQYF
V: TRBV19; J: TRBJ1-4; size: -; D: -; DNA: TGTGCCAGTAGTATGTCCCAAGGGCTCGGGAAACTGTTTTTT; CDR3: CASSMSQGLGKLFF
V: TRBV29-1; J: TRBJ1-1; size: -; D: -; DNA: TGCAGCGTCTCCCCCATCGGGGGGATGAACACTGAAGCTTTCTTT; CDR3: CSVSPIGGMNTEAFF
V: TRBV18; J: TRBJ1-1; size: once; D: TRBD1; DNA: TGTGCCAGCTCACCCCCGACAGGGGACTACATTGAAGCTTTCTTT; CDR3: CASSPPTGDYIEAFF
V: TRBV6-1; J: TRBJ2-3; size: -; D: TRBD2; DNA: TGTGCCAGCAGTGTCCTAGCGGGGGTGAGCACAGATACGCAGTATTTT; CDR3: CASSVLAGVSTDTQYF
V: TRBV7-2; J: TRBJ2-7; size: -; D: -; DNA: TGTGCCAGCAGCTTAGGGCAAGGGACCTACGAGCAGTACTTC; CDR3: CASSLGQGTYEQYF
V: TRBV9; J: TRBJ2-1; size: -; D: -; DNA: TGTGCCAGCAGCGTAGGTCCCGGGGGTTACAATGAGCAGTTCTTC; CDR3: CASSVGPGGYNEQFF
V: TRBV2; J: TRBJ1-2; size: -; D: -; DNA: TGTGCCAGCAGTGTTCACCGCACACCTAACTATGGCTACACCTTC; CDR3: CASSVHRTPNYGYTF